The T cell receptor beta chain described here comes from a study of blood T cell repertoires in COVID-19. Turning to the study itself: Whether acute or convalescent, the COVID-19 samples came from the United States, Italy and Spain. The cDNA or gDNA used as material had been derived from T cells, B-cell-depleted T cells, or PBMCs.

Germline loops: CDR1 MGHRA, CDR2 YSYEKL. The CDR3 is made up of 16 amino acids. Deletions cut 2 bases from V and 1 base from J, with 12 bases between. Generated by immunoSEQ multiplex PCR, the TCRdb table keeps only in-frame clones and is missing some. The sample holds roughly 38,000 clones, just under 75% seen once. Those enrolled in Seattle joined during active infection and were followed longitudinally afterward. The sequence was collected from a man between 65 and 80 years old with COVID-19, enrolled during active disease. Sequencing input: peripheral blood. The chain employs TRBV4-1 and TRBJ2-1; D may be TRBD2 (5 bases). The CDR3 spells CASSQFGRTSYNEQFF. CDR3 bases: TGCGCCAGCAGCCAATTCGGACGGACTTCCTACAATGAGCAGTTCTTC.